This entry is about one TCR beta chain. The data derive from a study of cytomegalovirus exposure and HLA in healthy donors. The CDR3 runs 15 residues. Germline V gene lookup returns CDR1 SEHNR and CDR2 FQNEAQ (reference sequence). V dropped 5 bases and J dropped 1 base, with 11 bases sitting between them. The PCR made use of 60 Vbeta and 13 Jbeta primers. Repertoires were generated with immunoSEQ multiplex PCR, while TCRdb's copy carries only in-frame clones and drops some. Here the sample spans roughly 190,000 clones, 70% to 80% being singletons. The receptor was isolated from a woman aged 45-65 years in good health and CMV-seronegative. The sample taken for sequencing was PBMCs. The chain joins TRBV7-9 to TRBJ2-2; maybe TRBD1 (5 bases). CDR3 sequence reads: CASSLTDKNTGELFF. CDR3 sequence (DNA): TGTGCCAGCAGCCTTACGGACAAGAACACCGGGGAGCTGTTTTTT.